One sample yielded the 8 T cell receptor beta chains listed below, sequenced in a study of cytomegalovirus exposure and HLA in healthy donors. PCR primers comprised 60 Vbeta and 13 Jbeta primers. Measured with immunoSEQ multiplex PCR; TCRdb has only the in-frame clones, and not every one. The sample lists about 120,000 clones, 75% to 90% seen once, with approximately 20% in the top ten. The sequenced sample was PBMCs. Source of these receptors: a man between 18 and 29 years old in good health and CMV-seropositive.

The chain employs TRBV7-3 and TRBJ1-1; D possibly corresponds to TRBD1 (5 bases). Germline loops: CDR1 SGHTA, CDR2 FQGTGA. The CDR3 covers 13 residues. The V gene lost 5 bases and the J gene lost 1 base, with 8 bases spanning the gap. CDR3 protein: CASSRGGNTEAFF. In nucleotides, the CDR3 is TGTGCCAGCAGCCGGGGGGGGAACACTGAAGCTTTCTTT.

The chain carries TRBV10-1 and TRBJ2-5, with 9 bases that match TRBD1. Germline loops: CDR1 WNHNN, CDR2 SYGVQD (reference sequence). This CDR3 region has 13 residues. Trimming removed 8 bases from V and 6 bases from J; junction bases left unmatched: 7. The chain's CDR3 is CASAPTGGKTQYF. DNA of the CDR3: TGCGCCAGCGCCCCGACAGGGGGAAAGACCCAGTACTTC.

This rearrangement joins TRBV9 to TRBJ2-2; 9 bases agree with TRBD2. CDR1 and CDR2 from the germline V gene are SGDLS and YYNGEE. The CDR3 runs to 15 residues. V gave up 2 bases and J gave up 3 bases; unmatched junction bases: 2. The CDR3, as DNA: TGTGCCAGCAGCGTTGAGCGGGGGGACACCGGGGAGCTGTTTTTT. It specifies CASSVERGDTGELFF.

This sequence joins TRBV11-3 and TRBJ2-1; TRBD2 is a possible D gene (5 bases). CDR3 size: 13 residues. Trimming removed 6 bases at V and 6 bases at J, with 12 bases between. Germline V gives CDR1 SGHNT, CDR2 YENEEA. CDR3: CASSDPGINEQFF. The CDR3 DNA is TGTGCCAGCAGTGACCCGGGGATCAATGAGCAGTTCTTC.

CDR3 protein: CASSHLRQGQTPLHF. The CDR3 nucleotides read TGTGCCAGCAGCCATTTAAGACAGGGGCAGACACCCCTCCACTTT. The chain has TRBV7-2 and TRBJ1-6, with 8 bases that match TRBD1. Unmatched junction bases numbered 11, after V lost 5 bases and J lost 11 bases. This CDR3 spans 15 amino acids. Germline values: CDR1 SGHTA, CDR2 FQGNSA.

The chain links TRBV2 to TRBJ2-3; D is ambiguous. Germline values: CDR1 SNHLY, CDR2 FYNNEI. This CDR3 contains 11 residues. V was pared by 3 bases and J by 5 bases, with 3 bases between. CDR3 sequence (DNA): TGTGCCAGCAGTGATCTAGATACGCAGTATTTT. The encoded protein is CASSDLDTQYF.

The gene calls are TRBV7-9 and TRBJ2-3, with 8 bases that match TRBD2. CDR1 is SEHNR and CDR2 is FQNEAQ in the germline V gene (reference sequence). V trimming: 3 bases; J trimming: 2 bases; junction bases outside the gene matches: 10. The CDR3 length is 17 residues. The CDR3 loop reads CASSFDLSGGPTDTQYF. The CDR3 bases are TGTGCCAGCAGCTTCGATTTGTCGGGGGGGCCCACAGATACGCAGTATTTT.

The chain links TRBV25-1 to TRBJ1-2; 8 bases map to TRBD1. Germline V gene sequence: CDR1 MGHDK, CDR2 SYGVNS. There are 13 residues in the CDR3. J was trimmed by 4 bases and V by 6 bases; bases with no gene match: 4. CDR3 in DNA: TGTGCCAGCAGGGGGACAGGAGCCTATGGCTACACCTTC. Protein: CASRGTGAYGYTF.